This TCR beta chain was obtained from a study of T cells in Graves' hyperthyroidism and ophthalmopathy. Patients with uncontrolled infections, other autoimmune diseases, pregnancy or lactation were excluded. This clonotype is a singleton in its sample. The junction had 7 bases not matched to a gene; V was cut back by 4 bases and J by 6 bases. CDR1 and CDR2 from the germline V gene are DFQATT and SNEGSKA (reference sequence). There are 15 residues in the CDR3. TCR beta CDR3 regions were amplified from RNA. HTBI primers were the set used in a first-round RT-PCR of the TCR CDR3. TCRdb independently ran MiXCR on the multiplex PCR reads; one entry per CDR3 protein. The table records approximately 600,000 distinct CDR3 sequences, roughly 17% of them present only once.

The sequencing sample was made of blood. This receptor was identified in a woman between 25 and 40 years old with Graves' hyperthyroidism. V usage is TRBV20-1 and J usage is TRBJ2-1; 12 bases line up with TRBD2. The CDR3 nucleotides read TGCAGTGCTACCAGACTAGCGGGAGATGGCAATGAGCAGTTCTTC. Its protein product is CSATRLAGDGNEQFF.